This is a list of T cell receptor beta chains from one sample in a study of cytotoxic CD8 clonotypes in ibrutinib-treated CLL. Data came from immunoSEQ multiplex PCR; TCRdb stores just in-frame clones and leaves some out. The sample has 95,000 to 100,000 clones; more than 75% are singletons. Specimen: PBMCs, collected after 12 months of ibrutinib treatment. The source of these receptors is a human donor with chronic lymphocytic leukemia. Each CDR3 is given with its conserved first and last residue. D genes are given only for firm matches. Only part of the rows carry a size: once, few, many, or a class if the clone is expanded.

13 | TRBJ1-5 | NA | NA | TRBV5-8 | TGTGCCAGCAGCTTCGCAGACCATCAGCCCCAGCATTTT | CASSFADHQPQHF
16 | TRBJ1-2 | TRBD1 | NA | TRBV5-1 | TGCGCCAGCAGCTTGGAGGGACAGGGGGCAAGATATGGCTACACCTTC | CASSLEGQGARYGYTF
15 | TRBJ1-5 | NA | NA | TRBV6-4 | TGTGCCAGCAGTCGATCAGGGGATAGCAATCAGCCCCAGCATTTT | CASSRSGDSNQPQHF
16 | TRBJ2-5 | NA | NA | TRBV15 | TGTGCCACCAGCAGAGATGACCCAATCGGGGGAGAGACCCAGTACTTC | CATSRDDPIGGETQYF
14 | TRBJ1-5 | NA | NA | TRBV15 | TGTGCCACCAGCAGAGGTGGGGGAGGTCAGCCCCAGCATTTT | CATSRGGGGQPQHF
16 | TRBJ2-7 | TRBD1 | once | TRBV5-1 | TGCGCCAGCAGCTTGGGCGCGACAGGGGCCTCCTACGAGCAGTACTTC | CASSLGATGASYEQYF
13 | TRBJ2-1 | NA | NA | TRBV7-3 | TGTGCCAGCAGCTTAGGATACCACAATGAGCAGTTCTTC | CASSLGYHNEQFF
14 | TRBJ1-1 | NA | NA | TRBV5-4 | TGTGCCAGCAGCCCGGGGTTTCAGGACGCTGAAGCTTTCTTT | CASSPGFQDAEAFF
15 | TRBJ2-1 | TRBD2 | NA | TRBV5-1 | TGCGCCAGCAGCTGGACTAGCGGGGATTTAGTTGGGCAGTTCTTC | CASSWTSGDLVGQFF
12 | TRBJ2-7 | NA | NA | TRBV7-8 | TGTGCCAGCAGACATACAGGGAGGGAGCAGTACTTC | CASRHTGREQYF
17 | TRBJ1-4 | NA | NA | TRBV4-1 | TGCGCCAGCAGCCGATTACCTTACCGGACGACTAATGAAAAACTGTTTTTT | CASSRLPYRTTNEKLFF
14 | TRBJ1-3 | NA | NA | TRBV11-3 | TGTGCCAGCAGCCGGGATTTTGGTGGAAACACCATATATTTT | CASSRDFGGNTIYF
15 | TRBJ2-6 | NA | NA | TRBV19 | TGTGCCAGTAGTATAGTCACGTCTGGGGCCAACGTCCTGACTTTC | CASSIVTSGANVLTF
15 | TRBJ1-3 | TRBD1 | NA | TRBV10-3 | TGTGCCATCAGTGAGTTACCAGGGGGTACGAACACCATATATTTT | CAISELPGGTNTIYF
14 | TRBJ2-2 | NA | NA | TRBV7-2 | TGTGCCATTCTAAAGCCCTCGAACACCGGGGAGCTGTTTTTT | CAILKPSNTGELFF
15 | TRBJ1-1 | NA | NA | TRBV18 | TGTGCCAGCTCACCAACCGGGGTCGAGGGAACTGAAGCTTTCTTT | CASSPTGVEGTEAFF
16 | TRBJ1-2 | NA | NA | TRBV18 | TGTGCCAGCTCACCAATAGGTAGAGGGCGTAACTATGGCTACACCTTC | CASSPIGRGRNYGYTF
11 | TRBJ2-7 | NA | NA | TRBV5-4 | TGTGCCAGCAGCCTAGACAGTCAGCAGTACTTC | CASSLDSQQYF
13 | TRBJ2-7 | NA | once | TRBV5-5 | TGTGCCAGCAGCTTACTAGCAGAATACGAGCAGTACTTC | CASSLLAEYEQYF
15 | TRBJ1-4 | TRBD1 | NA | TRBV5-1 | TGCGCCAGCAGCTTGGGGACAGGGGGCAGCGAAAAACTGTTTTTT | CASSLGTGGSEKLFF
14 | TRBJ1-3 | NA | NA | TRBV9 | TGTGCCAGCAGCCCCGACAGCTCTGGAAACACCATATATTTT | CASSPDSSGNTIYF
14 | TRBJ2-7 | TRBD1 | NA | TRBV6-5 | TGTGCCAGCAGTTACTTCAGGGACAGCAACGAGCAGTACTTC | CASSYFRDSNEQYF
16 | TRBJ2-3 | NA | NA | TRBV25-1 | TGTGCCAGCAGTGAACACTCTGCGCGGGACACCGATACGCAGTATTTT | CASSEHSARDTDTQYF
11 | TRBJ1-2 | TRBD1 | NA | TRBV13 | TGTGCCAGTACCACAGGGGGTGGCTACACCTTC | CASTTGGGYTF
19 | TRBJ2-2 | NA | NA | TRBV5-4 | TGTGCCAGCAGCTCCGACCCGGCCCCGAACATAGTTGCTACCGGGGAGCTGTTTTTT | CASSSDPAPNIVATGELFF
13 | TRBJ2-1 | NA | NA | TRBV27 | TGTGCCAGCAGTCGTTTTGTCTGGGATGAGCAGTTCTTC | CASSRFVWDEQFF
14 | TRBJ2-7 | NA | NA | TRBV5-8 | TGTGCCAGCAGAGAGGCAGGGAGCTCCTCGGAGCAGTACTTC | CASREAGSSSEQYF
14 | TRBJ2-7 | TRBD1 | NA | TRBV6-6 | TGTGCCAGCAGTTTCGGGACAGGGGGATACGAGCAGTACTTC | CASSFGTGGYEQYF
14 | TRBJ2-7 | NA | NA | TRBV19 | TGTGCCAGTAGGGAACGCAGGGGGGGCTACGAGCAGTACTTC | CASRERRGGYEQYF
18 | TRBJ2-1 | TRBD2 | NA | TRBV25-1 | TGTGCCAGCAGTGAACTCCAGCAGACTAGCGGGGGGGCCAATGAGCAGTTCTTC | CASSELQQTSGGANEQFF
15 | TRBJ2-7 | TRBD1 | NA | TRBV10-3 | TGTGCCATCAGTGTCGCCGGGACAGGGGCCTACGAGCAGTACTTC | CAISVAGTGAYEQYF
14 | TRBJ1-2 | NA | few | TRBV30 | TGTGCCTGGAGTGTCCGAGGCAGGGATGGTGGCTACACCTTC | CAWSVRGRDGGYTF
13 | TRBJ2-7 | NA | few | TRBV5-1 | TGCGCCAGCAGCTTGGCAGGCTCCTACGAGCAGTACTTC | CASSLAGSYEQYF
18 | TRBJ2-2 | TRBD1 | NA | TRBV7-6 | TGTGCCAGCAGCTCGTCAGGGCGGGACAGGTCGAACACCGGGGAGCTGTTTTTT | CASSSSGRDRSNTGELFF
13 | TRBJ1-1 | TRBD1 | few | TRBV27 | TGTGCCAGCAGTTACAGGGGGCGAACTGAAGCTTTCTTT | CASSYRGRTEAFF
11 | TRBJ1-2 | NA | NA | TRBV29-1 | TGCAGCGTTGACGGGGACTATGGCTACACCTTC | CSVDGDYGYTF